One sample yielded the 10 T cell receptor beta chains listed below, sequenced in a study of liver allograft versus peripheral blood T cells. Study details: Liver transplant recipients had T cell receptor repertoires compared between transplanted liver and peripheral blood.

TCRdb ran MiXCR on the reads and lists one entry per CDR3 protein. The sample has approximately 12,000 distinct CDR3 sequences; about 25% are singletons. These receptors were taken from a human patient who had a liver transplant. The graft donor may account for some of the T cells.

Relative to its sample, this clonotype is medium-sized. This sequence joins TRBV10-3 and TRBJ1-4; D remains unclear. Trimming took off 3 bases at V and 8 bases at J, with 10 bases between the two ends. The length of the CDR3 is 13 residues. The germline gives CDR1 ENHRY, CDR2 SYGVKD. The CDR3 DNA follows: TGTGCCATCAGTGATGGAAATGGGGAAAAACTGTTTTTT. Translated, it gives CAISDGNGEKLFF.

The table lists this clonotype with a few counts. The rearrangement uses TRBV5-4 and TRBJ2-3; no definite D call. The germline CDR1 and CDR2 sequences are SGHNT and YYREEE (reference sequence). This CDR3 region has 13 residues. Trimming removed 4 bases at V and 8 bases at J, with 14 bases between. DNA of the CDR3: TGTGCCAGCAGCCGAGACGGGTCCGGTACGCAGTATTTT. Its translation is CASSRDGSGTQYF.

The chain has TRBV5-1 and TRBJ2-3; D is ambiguous. CDR3 size: 14 residues. Germline V lookup: CDR1 SGHRS, CDR2 YFSETQ. Trimming left V 2 bases short and J 2 bases short, with 9 bases between. The CDR3 DNA is TGCGCCAGCAGCTTTGCCCAGAACACAGATACGCAGTATTTT. Translation gives CASSFAQNTDTQYF.

V gene TRBV5-5 combines with J gene TRBJ1-5, with D possibly being TRBD1 (6 bases). This CDR3 spans 14 amino acids. Trimming took off 3 bases at V and 10 bases at J, with 17 bases between the two ends. In germline, CDR1 is SGHKS, CDR2 YYEKEE (reference sequence). DNA of the CDR3: TGTGCCAGCAGCTCTACAGGGCGGGATCGACCCCAGCATTTT. This translates into CASSSTGRDRPQHF.

This clonotype is termed medium-sized. This rearrangement joins TRBV24-1 to TRBJ1-2, with unresolved D. The V end was cut by 6 bases, the J end by 0 bases, with 13 bases between. The CDR3 runs to 15 residues. Germline assignment: CDR1 KGHDR and CDR2 SFDVKD. CDR3 sequence (DNA): TGTGCCACCAGTAGCGGTGGCACAGCTAACTATGGCTACACCTTC. This sequence encodes CATSSGGTANYGYTF.

This clonotype is medium-sized in the sample. The V gene is TRBV29-1, the J gene TRBJ1-1; TRBD1 matches 8 bases. After removal of 6 bases from V and 3 bases from J, the junction contained 3 bases not matched to a gene. The CDR3 has 12 residues. Germline CDR1 SQVTM, CDR2 ANQGSEA. Here the CDR3 DNA reads TGCAGCGTCCGGACAGGGTACACTGAAGCTTTCTTT. It is translated as CSVRTGYTEAFF.

The CDR3 region is CASSRDRVEQFF. The CDR3 bases are TGTGCCAGCTCACGGGACAGGGTTGAGCAGTTCTTC. This chain connects TRBV18 to TRBJ2-1; 9 bases fit TRBD1. With 4 bases clipped from V and 9 bases from J, the junction kept 1 base outside the gene matches. The CDR3 is made up of 12 amino acids. Germline V gene lookup returns CDR1 KGHSH and CDR2 LQKENI. Full variable domain (missing parts from reference TRBV18 and TRBJ2-1): NAGVMQNPRHLVRRRGQEARLRCSPMKGHSHVYWYRQLPEEGLKFMVYLQKENIIDESGMPKERFSAEFPKEGPSILRIQQVVRGDSAAYFCASSRDRVEQFFGPGTRLTVL.

This sequence joins TRBV12-3 or TRBV12-4 and TRBJ2-3, with 12 nucleotides matching TRBD1. The CDR3 loop spans 18 amino acids. With V trimmed by 0 bases and J by 4 bases, 8 bases remained unmatched. CDR3 amino acids: CASSLALGTGGIADTQYF. CDR3 in DNA: TGTGCCAGCAGTTTAGCGCTGGGGACAGGGGGCATCGCAGATACGCAGTATTTT.

By share, this clonotype counts as medium-sized (0.01 to 0.1%). The chain carries TRBV10-3 and TRBJ2-6; 8 nucleotides align to TRBD1. CDR1 and CDR2 (germline): ENHRY, SYGVKD. The CDR3 spans 17 residues. V lost 7 bases and J lost 0; bases outside the gene matches: 8. The CDR3, as DNA: TGTGCCATCACTCGGGACAGGTTGAGCTCTGGGGCCAACGTCCTGACTTTC. It specifies CAITRDRLSSGANVLTF.

A word on this clonotype: Mismatch with germline at one junction end may stem from a read error. The CDR3 loop reads CGSSPSFGGTTGELFF. The CDR3, as DNA: TGTGGCAGCTCACCGTCCTTCGGAGGAACCACCGGGGAGCTGTTTTTT. The V call is TRBV18, the J call TRBJ2-2, with TRBD2 as a possible D gene (5 bases). Germline V lookup: CDR1 KGHSH, CDR2 LQKENI. This CDR3 has 16 residues. Complete variable domain (other parts from reference TRBV18 and TRBJ2-2): NAGVMQNPRHLVRRRGQEARLRCSPMKGHSHVYWYRQLPEEGLKFMVYLQKENIIDESGMPKERFSAEFPKEGPSILRIQQVVRGDSAAYFCGSSPSFGGTTGELFFGEGSRLTVL.